This T cell receptor (beta chain) was obtained from a study of blood T cell repertoires in COVID-19. Whole-study context: Acute and convalescent COVID-19 samples came from the United States, Italy and Spain.

Study processing details: Nucleated cell number was recorded as an estimate derived from reference gene primer amplification. Sequenced by immunoSEQ multiplex PCR; TCRdb stores in-frame clones only, minus some. V, J and clone size were drawn from that table, and D and trimming were deduced from the DNA. This sample has approximately 21,000 clones; 83% occur once, and the top ten carry over 6.5%. V was pared by 4 bases and J by 4 bases, with 8 bases of the junction left unmatched. This CDR3 is built from 16 residues. Germline values: CDR1 SEHNR, CDR2 FQNEAQ (reference sequence). The source is a human donor in a cohort sampled during active COVID-19. The sequencing input was peripheral blood. The chain combines TRBV7-9 with TRBJ1-1; 11 nucleotides match TRBD1. The CDR3 DNA reads as TGTGCCAGCAGCTCCTACGGACAGGGGGCTTCCACTGAAGCTTTCTTT. Amino acid sequence: CASSSYGQGASTEAFF.